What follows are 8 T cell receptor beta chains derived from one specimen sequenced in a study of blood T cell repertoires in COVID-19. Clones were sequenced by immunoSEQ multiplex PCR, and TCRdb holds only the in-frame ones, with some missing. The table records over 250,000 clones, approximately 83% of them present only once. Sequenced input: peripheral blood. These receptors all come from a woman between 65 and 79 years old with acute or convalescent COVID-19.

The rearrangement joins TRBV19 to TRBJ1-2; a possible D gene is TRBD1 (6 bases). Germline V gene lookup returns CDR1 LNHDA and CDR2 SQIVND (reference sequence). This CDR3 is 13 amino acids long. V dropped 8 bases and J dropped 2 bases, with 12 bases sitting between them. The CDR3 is CASRYRENYGYTF. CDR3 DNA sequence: TGTGCCAGTCGGTACAGGGAGAACTATGGCTACACCTTC.

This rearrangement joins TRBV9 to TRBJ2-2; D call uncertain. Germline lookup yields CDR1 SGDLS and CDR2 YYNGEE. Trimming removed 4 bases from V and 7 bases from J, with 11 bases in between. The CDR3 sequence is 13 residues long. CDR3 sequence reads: CASSPRVDGELFF. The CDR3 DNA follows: TGTGCCAGCAGCCCCCGAGTTGACGGGGAGCTGTTTTTT.

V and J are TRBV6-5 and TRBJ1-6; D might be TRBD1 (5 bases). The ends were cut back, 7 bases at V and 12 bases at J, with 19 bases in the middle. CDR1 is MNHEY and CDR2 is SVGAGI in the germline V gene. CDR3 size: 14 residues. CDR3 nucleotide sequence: TGTGCCAGCACCCGGGACGGGACTAGGGAACCCCTCCACTTT. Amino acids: CASTRDGTREPLHF.

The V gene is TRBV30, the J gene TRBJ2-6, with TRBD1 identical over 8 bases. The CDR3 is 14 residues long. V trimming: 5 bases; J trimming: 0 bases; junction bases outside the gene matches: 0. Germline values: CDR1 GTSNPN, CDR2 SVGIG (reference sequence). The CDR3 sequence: CAWDRGSGANVLTF. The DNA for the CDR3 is TGTGCCTGGGACAGGGGCTCTGGGGCCAACGTCCTGACTTTC.

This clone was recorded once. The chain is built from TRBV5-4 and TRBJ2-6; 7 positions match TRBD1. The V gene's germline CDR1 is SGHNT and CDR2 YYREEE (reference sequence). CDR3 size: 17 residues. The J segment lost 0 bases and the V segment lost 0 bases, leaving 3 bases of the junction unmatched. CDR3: CASSLGDSRSGANVLTF. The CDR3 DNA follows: TGTGCCAGCAGCTTGGGGGACAGCCGCTCTGGGGCCAACGTCCTGACTTTC.

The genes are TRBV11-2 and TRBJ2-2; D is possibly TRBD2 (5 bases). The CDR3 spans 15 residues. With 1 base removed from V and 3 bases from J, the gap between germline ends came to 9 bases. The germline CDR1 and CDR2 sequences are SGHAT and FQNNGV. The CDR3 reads CASSLATGYTGELFF. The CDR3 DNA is TGTGCCAGCAGCTTAGCAACGGGGTACACCGGGGAGCTGTTTTTT.

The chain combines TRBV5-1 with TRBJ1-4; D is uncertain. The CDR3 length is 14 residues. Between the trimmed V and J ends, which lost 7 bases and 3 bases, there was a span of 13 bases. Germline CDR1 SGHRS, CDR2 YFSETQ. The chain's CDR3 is CASQLSGANEKLFF. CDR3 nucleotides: TGCGCCAGCCAGCTTTCCGGAGCTAATGAAAAACTGTTTTTT.

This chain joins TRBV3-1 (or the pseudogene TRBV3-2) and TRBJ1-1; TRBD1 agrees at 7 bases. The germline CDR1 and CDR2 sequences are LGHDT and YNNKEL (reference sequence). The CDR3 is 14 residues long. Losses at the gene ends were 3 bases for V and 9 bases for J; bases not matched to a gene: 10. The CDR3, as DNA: TGTGCCAGCAGCCAGGCACGGGCGACAGGGAAAGCTTTCTTT. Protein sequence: CASSQARATGKAFF.